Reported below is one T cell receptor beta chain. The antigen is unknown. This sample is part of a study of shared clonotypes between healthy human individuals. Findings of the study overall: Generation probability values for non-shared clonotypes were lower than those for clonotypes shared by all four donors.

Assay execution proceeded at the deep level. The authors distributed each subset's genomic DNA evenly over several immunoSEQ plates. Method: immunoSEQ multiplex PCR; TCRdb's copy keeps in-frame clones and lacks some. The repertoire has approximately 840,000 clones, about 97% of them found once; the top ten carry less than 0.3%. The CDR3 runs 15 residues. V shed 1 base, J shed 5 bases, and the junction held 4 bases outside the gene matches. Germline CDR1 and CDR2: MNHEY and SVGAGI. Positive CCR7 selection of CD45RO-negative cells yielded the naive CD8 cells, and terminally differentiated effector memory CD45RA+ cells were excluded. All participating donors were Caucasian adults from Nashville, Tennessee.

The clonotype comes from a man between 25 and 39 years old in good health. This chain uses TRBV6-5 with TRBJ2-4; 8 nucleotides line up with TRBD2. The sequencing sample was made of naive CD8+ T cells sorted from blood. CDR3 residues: CASSYYAGGQNIQYF. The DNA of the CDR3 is TGTGCCAGCAGTTACTACGCGGGAGGTCAAAACATTCAGTACTTC.